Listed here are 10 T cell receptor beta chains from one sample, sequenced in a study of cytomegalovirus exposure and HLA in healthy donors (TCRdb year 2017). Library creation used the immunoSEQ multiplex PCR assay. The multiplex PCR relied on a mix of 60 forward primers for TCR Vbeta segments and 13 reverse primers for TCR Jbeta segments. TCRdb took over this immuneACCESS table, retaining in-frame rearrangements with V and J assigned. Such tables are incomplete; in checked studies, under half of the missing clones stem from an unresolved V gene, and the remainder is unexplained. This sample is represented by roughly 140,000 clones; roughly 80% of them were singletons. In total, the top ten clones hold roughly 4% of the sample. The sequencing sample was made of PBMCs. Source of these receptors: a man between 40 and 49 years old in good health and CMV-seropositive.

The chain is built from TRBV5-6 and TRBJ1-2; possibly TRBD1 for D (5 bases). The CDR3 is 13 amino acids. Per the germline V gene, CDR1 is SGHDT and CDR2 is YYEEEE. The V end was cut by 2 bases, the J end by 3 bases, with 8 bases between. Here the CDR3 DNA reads TGTGCCAGCAGCTTCGGCAGGGACTATGGCTACACCTTC. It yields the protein CASSFGRDYGYTF. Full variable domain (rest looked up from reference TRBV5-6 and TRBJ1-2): DAGVTQSPTHLIKTRGQQVTLRCSPKSGHDTVSWYQQALGQGPQFIFQYYEEEERQRGNFPDRFSGHQFPNYSSELNVNALLLGDSALYLCASSFGRDYGYTFGSGTRLTVV.

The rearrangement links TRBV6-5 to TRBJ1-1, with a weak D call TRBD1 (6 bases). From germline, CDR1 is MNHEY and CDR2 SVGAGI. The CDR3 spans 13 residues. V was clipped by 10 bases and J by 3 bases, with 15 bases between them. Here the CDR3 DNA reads TGTGCCATACAGCGCAACAGGGACACTGAAGCTTTCTTT. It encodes CAIQRNRDTEAFF.

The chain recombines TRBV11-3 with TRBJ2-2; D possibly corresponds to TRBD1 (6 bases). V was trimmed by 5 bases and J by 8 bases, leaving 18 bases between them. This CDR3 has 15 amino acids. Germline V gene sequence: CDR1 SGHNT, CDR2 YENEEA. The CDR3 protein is CASSISFQGRGELFF. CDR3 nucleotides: TGTGCCAGCAGCATTAGCTTCCAGGGGCGGGGGGAGCTGTTTTTT.

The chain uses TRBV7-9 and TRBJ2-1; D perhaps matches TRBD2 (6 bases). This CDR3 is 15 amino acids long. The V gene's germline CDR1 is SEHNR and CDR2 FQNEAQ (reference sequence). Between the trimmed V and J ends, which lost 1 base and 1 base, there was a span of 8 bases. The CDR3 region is CASSLEGTSYNEQFF. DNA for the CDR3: TGTGCCAGCAGCTTAGAAGGGACTTCCTACAATGAGCAGTTCTTC.

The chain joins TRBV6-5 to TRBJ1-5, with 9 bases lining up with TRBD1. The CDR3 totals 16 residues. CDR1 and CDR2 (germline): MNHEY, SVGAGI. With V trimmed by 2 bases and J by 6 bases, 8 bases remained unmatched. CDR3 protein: CASSYEGQGTGQPQHF. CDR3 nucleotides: TGTGCCAGCAGTTACGAGGGACAGGGCACAGGTCAGCCCCAGCATTTT.

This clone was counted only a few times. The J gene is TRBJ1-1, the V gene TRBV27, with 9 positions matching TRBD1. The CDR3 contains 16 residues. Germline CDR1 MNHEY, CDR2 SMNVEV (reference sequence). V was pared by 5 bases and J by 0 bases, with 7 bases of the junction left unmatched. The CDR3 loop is CASSRTGAFMNTEAFF. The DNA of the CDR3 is TGTGCCAGCAGTAGGACAGGGGCCTTCATGAACACTGAAGCTTTCTTT.

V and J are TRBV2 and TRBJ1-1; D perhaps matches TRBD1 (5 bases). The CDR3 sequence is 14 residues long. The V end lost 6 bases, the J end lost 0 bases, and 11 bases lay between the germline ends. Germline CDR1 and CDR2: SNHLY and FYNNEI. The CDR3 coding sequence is TGTGCCAGCAGGTACAGGAGCATGAACACTGAAGCTTTCTTT. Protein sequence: CASRYRSMNTEAFF.

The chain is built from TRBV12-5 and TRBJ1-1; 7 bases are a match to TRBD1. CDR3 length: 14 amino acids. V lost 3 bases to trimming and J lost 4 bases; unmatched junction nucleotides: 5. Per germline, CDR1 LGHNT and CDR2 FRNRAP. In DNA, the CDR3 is TGTGCTAGTGGTTTCACAGGGGCAGCCACTGAAGCTTTCTTT. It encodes CASGFTGAATEAFF.

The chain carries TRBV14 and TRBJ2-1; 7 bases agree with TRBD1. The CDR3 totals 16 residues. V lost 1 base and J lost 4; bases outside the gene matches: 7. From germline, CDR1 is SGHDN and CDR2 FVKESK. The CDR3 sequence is CASSQGRDRGYNEQFF. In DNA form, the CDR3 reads TGTGCCAGCAGCCAAGGACGGGACAGAGGATACAATGAGCAGTTCTTC.

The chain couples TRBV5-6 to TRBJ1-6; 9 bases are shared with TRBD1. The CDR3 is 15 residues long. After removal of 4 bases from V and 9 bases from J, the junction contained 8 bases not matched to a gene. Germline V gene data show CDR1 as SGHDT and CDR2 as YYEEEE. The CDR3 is CASSATPDRGSPLHF. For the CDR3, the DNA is TGTGCCAGCAGCGCTACTCCGGACAGGGGTTCACCCCTCCACTTT.